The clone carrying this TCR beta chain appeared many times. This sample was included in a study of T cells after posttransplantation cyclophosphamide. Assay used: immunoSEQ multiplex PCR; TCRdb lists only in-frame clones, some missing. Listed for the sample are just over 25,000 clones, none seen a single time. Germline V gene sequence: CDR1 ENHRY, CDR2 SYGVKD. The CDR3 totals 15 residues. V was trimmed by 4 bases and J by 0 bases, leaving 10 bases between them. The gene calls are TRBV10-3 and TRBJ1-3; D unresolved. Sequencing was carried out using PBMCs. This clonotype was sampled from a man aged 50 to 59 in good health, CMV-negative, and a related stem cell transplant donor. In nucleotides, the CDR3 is TGTGCCATCAGTGCTGGCACCAGCTCTGGAAACACCATATATTTT. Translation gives CAISAGTSSGNTIYF.